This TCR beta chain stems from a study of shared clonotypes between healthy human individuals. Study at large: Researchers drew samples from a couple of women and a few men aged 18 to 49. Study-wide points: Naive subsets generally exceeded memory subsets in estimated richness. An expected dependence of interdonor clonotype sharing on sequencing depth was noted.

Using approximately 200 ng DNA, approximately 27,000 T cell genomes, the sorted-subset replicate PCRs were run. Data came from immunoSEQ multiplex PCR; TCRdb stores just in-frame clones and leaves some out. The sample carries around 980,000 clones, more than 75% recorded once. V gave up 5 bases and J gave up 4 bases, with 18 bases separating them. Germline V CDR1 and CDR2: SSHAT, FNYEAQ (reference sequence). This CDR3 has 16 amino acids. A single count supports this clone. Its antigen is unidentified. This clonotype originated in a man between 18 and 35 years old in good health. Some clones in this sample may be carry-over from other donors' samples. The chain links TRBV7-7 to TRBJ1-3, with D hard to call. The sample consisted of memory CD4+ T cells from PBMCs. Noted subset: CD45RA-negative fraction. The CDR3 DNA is TGTGCCAGCAGCCCAGGTGGTCCGGGGATCGGAAACACCATATATTTT. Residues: CASSPGGPGIGNTIYF. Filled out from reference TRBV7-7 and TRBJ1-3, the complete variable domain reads GAGVSQSPRYKVTKRGQDVTLRCDPISSHATLYWYQQALGQGPEFLTYFNYEAQPDKSGLPSDRFSAERPEGSISTLTIQRTEQRDSAMYRCASSPGGPGIGNTIYFGEGSWLTVV.